Only a few counts were recorded for the clone carrying this T cell receptor beta chain. V shed 2 bases and J shed 6 bases, with 17 bases lying between them. From germline, CDR1 is GTSNPN and CDR2 SVGIG (reference sequence). The CDR3 loop spans 14 amino acids. This record comes from a study of blood T cells in healthy people across ages. For the second PCR, which ran for roughly 7 to 11 cycles, a sample-barcoded 5' primer and a J-beta primer mix were used. TCRdb ran MiXCR on the 5' RACE reads and lists one entry per CDR3 protein. The sample has more than 700,000 distinct CDR3 sequences, more than 35% seen once; the top ten hold approximately 18%.

The receptor comes from a man aged 80 or over in good health. The sample taken for sequencing was blood. The chain uses TRBV30 and TRBJ2-7, with D possibly being TRBD2 (6 bases). In DNA form, the CDR3 reads TGTGCCTGGAGTCCCCCCGGGGGTAGGTTCGAGCAGTACTTC. This sequence encodes CAWSPPGGRFEQYF.